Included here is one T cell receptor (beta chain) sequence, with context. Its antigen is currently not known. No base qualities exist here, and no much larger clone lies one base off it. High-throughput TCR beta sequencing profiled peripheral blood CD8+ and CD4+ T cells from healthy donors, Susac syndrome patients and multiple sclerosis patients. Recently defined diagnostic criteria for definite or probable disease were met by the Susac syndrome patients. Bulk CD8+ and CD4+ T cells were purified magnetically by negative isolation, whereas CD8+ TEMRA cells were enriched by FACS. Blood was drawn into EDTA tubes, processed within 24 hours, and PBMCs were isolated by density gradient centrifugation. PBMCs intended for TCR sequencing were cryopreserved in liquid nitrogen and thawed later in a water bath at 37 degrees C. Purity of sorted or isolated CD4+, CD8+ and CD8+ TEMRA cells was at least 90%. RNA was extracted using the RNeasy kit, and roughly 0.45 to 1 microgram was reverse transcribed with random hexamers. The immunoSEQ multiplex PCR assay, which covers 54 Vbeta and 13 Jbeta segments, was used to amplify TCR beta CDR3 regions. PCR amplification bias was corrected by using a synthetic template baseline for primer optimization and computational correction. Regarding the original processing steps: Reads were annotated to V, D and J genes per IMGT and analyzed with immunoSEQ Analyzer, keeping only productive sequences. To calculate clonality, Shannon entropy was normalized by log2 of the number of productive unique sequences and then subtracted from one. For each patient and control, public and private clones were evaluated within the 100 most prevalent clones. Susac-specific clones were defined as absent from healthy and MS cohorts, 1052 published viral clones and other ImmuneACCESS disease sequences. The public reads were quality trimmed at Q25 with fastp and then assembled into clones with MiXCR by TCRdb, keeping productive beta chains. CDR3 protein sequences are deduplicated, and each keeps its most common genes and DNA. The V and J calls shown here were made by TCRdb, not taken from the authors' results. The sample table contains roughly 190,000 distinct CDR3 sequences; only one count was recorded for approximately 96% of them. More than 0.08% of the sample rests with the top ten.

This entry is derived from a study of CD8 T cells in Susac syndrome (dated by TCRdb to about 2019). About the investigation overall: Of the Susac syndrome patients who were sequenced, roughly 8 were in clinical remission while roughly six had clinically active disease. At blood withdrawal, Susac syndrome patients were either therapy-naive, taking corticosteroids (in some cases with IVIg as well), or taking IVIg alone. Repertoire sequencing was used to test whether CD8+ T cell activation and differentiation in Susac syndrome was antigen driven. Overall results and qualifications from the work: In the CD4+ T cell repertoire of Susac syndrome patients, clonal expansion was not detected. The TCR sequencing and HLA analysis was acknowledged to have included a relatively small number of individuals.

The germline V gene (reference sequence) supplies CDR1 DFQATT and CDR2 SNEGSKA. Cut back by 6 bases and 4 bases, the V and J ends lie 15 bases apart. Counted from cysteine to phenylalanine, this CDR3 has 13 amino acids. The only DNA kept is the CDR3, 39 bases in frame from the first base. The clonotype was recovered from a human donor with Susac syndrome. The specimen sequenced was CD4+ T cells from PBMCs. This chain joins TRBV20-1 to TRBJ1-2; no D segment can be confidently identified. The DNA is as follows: TGCAGTGCCTTACCGACCGAAAGCTATGGCTACACCTTC. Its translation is CSALPTESYGYTF.